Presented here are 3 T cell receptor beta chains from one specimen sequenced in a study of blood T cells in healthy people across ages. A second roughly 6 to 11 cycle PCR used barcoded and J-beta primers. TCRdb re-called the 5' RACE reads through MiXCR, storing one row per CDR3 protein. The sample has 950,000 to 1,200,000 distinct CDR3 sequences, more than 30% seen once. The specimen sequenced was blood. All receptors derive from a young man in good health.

CDR3 coding DNA: TGCAGTGCTAGGGGTATAGGGGGGGCTTTCTTT. Its protein product is CSARGIGGAFF. J is TRBJ1-1 and V is TRBV20-1; D perhaps matches TRBD1 (6 bases). Looked up from germline, CDR1 is DFQATT and CDR2 is SNEGSKA (reference sequence). Trimming pared 3 bases from V and 11 bases from J, leaving 13 bases between. The CDR3 is 11 residues long.

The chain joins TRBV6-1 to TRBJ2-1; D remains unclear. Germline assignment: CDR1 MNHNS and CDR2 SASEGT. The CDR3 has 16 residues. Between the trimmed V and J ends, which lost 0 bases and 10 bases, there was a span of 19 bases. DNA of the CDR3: TGTGCCAGCAGTGAAGCAAGGGCCCCCTCCCTTTGGGAGCAGTTCTTC. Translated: CASSEARAPSLWEQFF.

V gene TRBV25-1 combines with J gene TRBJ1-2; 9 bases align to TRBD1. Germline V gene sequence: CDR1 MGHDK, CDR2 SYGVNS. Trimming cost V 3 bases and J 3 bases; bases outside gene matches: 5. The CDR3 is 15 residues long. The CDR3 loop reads CASSDLGQGDYGYTF. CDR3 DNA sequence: TGTGCCAGCAGTGATTTGGGACAGGGAGACTATGGCTACACCTTC.